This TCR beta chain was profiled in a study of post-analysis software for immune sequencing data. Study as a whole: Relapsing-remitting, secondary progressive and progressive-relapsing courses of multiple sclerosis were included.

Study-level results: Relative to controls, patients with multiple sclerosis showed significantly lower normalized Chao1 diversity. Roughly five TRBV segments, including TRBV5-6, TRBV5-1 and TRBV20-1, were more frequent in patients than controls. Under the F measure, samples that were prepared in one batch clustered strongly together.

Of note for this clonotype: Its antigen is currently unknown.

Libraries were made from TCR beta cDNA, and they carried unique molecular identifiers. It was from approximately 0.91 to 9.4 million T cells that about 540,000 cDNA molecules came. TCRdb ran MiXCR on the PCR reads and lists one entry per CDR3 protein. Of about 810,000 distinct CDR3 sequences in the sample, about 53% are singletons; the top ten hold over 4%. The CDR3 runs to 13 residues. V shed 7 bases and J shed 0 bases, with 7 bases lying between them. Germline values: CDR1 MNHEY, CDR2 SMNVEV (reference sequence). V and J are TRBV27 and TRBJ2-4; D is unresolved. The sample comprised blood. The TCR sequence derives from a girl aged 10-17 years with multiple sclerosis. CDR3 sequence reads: CASKNGAKNIQYF. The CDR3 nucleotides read TGTGCCAGCAAGAACGGAGCCAAAAACATTCAGTACTTC.